The next 16 T cell receptor beta chains were all read from a single sample in a study of radiotherapy plus CTLA-4 blockade in lung cancer. TCRdb's table, derived via immunoSEQ multiplex PCR, lists solely in-frame clones and lacks some. There are over 80,000 clones in the sample; roughly four fifths occur only once, and around 0.79% lies in the top ten. Sequenced here: peripheral blood, sampled from a patient treated with radiotherapy plus ipilimumab. These receptors were obtained from a human donor with non-small cell lung cancer who had stable disease on radiotherapy plus ipilimumab.

This chain links TRBV7-9 with TRBJ1-2; the match to TRBD1 covers 10 bases. The CDR3 length is 15 residues. CDR1 is SEHNR and CDR2 is FQNEAQ in the germline V gene (reference sequence). The J segment lost 6 bases and the V segment lost 4 bases, leaving 8 bases of the junction unmatched. The CDR3 is CASSSPGQGIDGYTF. The CDR3 DNA reads TGTGCCAGCAGCTCCCCGGGACAGGGGATCGATGGCTACACCTTC.

This chain links TRBV27 with TRBJ2-2; D possibly corresponds to TRBD1 (5 bases). V was clipped by 6 bases and J by 5 bases, with 7 bases between them. Germline lookup yields CDR1 MNHEY and CDR2 SMNVEV (reference sequence). The CDR3 length is 12 residues. In nucleotides, the CDR3 is TGTGCCAGCAGCCGACAGACCGGGGAGCTGTTTTTT. It specifies CASSRQTGELFF.

The J gene is TRBJ1-2, the V gene TRBV19; D might be TRBD1 (5 bases). V was cut by 4 bases and J by 0 bases, with 12 bases left in between. The CDR3 covers 15 residues. The germline CDR1 and CDR2 sequences are LNHDA and SQIVND (reference sequence). The CDR3 is CASSTHRNANYGYTF. In nucleotides, the CDR3 is TGTGCCAGTAGTACGCACAGGAACGCTAACTATGGCTACACCTTC.

The chain links TRBV7-2 to TRBJ1-6, with D possibly TRBD1 on 5 matching bases. Trimming pared 2 bases from V and 11 bases from J, leaving 13 bases between. Germline V gene data show CDR1 as SGHTA and CDR2 as FQGNSA. The CDR3 runs to 14 residues. The CDR3 loop reads CASSLSGGLTPLHF. The DNA of the CDR3 is TGTGCCAGCAGCTTATCTGGGGGACTGACACCCCTCCACTTT.

The gene calls are TRBV27 and TRBJ1-4; 8 nucleotides line up with TRBD1. Trimming removed 5 bases from V and 5 bases from J; junction bases left unmatched: 4. Germline V gene lookup returns CDR1 MNHEY and CDR2 SMNVEV (reference sequence). There are 14 residues in the CDR3. CDR3 sequence: CASSPGTGNEKLFF. DNA of the CDR3: TGTGCCAGCAGTCCGGGGACAGGCAATGAAAAACTGTTTTTT.

The chain couples TRBV5-1 to TRBJ2-1; D is unclear. Trimming cost V 6 bases and J 8 bases, with 21 bases left between them. The length of the CDR3 is 15 residues. CDR1 and CDR2 from the germline V gene are SGHRS and YFSETQ. The CDR3: CASIPGPGPGDEQFF. The CDR3 region has the DNA TGCGCCAGCATTCCGGGCCCAGGTCCGGGCGATGAGCAGTTCTTC.

The genes are TRBV2 and TRBJ2-1; possible D gene TRBD2, 5 bases. This CDR3 comprises 17 residues. V was cut by 0 bases and J by 0 bases, with 12 bases left in between. Germline V gene sequence: CDR1 SNHLY, CDR2 FYNNEI. The CDR3 loop reads CASSEARGQLSYNEQFF. For the CDR3, the DNA is TGTGCCAGCAGTGAAGCGCGCGGGCAGCTCTCCTACAATGAGCAGTTCTTC.

V usage is TRBV7-9 and J usage is TRBJ2-7; the D gene could be TRBD1 or TRBD2 (5 bases each). The CDR3 extends over 13 amino acids. Trimming cost V 7 bases and J 2 bases, with 12 bases left between them. Germline CDR1 SEHNR, CDR2 FQNEAQ (reference sequence). CDR3 region: CASTWDATYEQYF. The CDR3, as DNA: TGTGCCAGCACCTGGGACGCCACCTACGAGCAGTACTTC. Based on the CDR3 plus reference TRBV7-9 and TRBJ2-7, the full variable domain is DTGVSQNPRHKITKRGQNVTFRCDPISEHNRLYWYRQTLGQGPEFLTYFQNEAQLEKSRLLSDRFSAERPKGSFSTLEIQRTEQGDSAMYLCASTWDATYEQYFGPGTRLTVT.

The chain carries TRBV19 and TRBJ2-5; TRBD2 matches at 8 bases. Trimming at V came to 5 bases and at J to 5 bases, leaving 4 bases not matched to a gene. The CDR3 loop spans 13 amino acids. In germline, CDR1 is LNHDA, CDR2 SQIVND (reference sequence). The CDR3 region is CASSYSGVETQYF. The CDR3 coding sequence is TGTGCCAGTAGTTATAGCGGGGTTGAGACCCAGTACTTC.

The chain is built from TRBV4-1 and TRBJ1-5; D might be TRBD1 (6 bases). Germline V lookup: CDR1 MGHRA, CDR2 YSYEKL. The V and J ends lost 3 bases and 5 bases respectively, with 11 bases between them. The length of the CDR3 is 14 residues. In DNA form, the CDR3 reads TGCGCCAGCAGCCAGGGGGGGGGCGATCAGCCCCAGCATTTT. It yields the protein CASSQGGGDQPQHF.

The chain is built from TRBV28 and TRBJ2-1, with 8 bases fitting TRBD1. CDR3 length: 16 amino acids. Trimming at V came to 5 bases and at J to 3 bases, leaving 9 bases not matched to a gene. Germline values: CDR1 MDHEN, CDR2 SYDVKM. This CDR3 is CASSDVRDRNYNEQFF. The CDR3 DNA reads TGTGCCAGCAGTGACGTCCGGGACAGGAACTACAATGAGCAGTTCTTC.

The chain carries TRBV11-2 and TRBJ1-2, with TRBD1 matching over 7 bases. CDR1 and CDR2 from the germline V gene are SGHAT and FQNNGV. This CDR3 region has 13 residues. With V trimmed by 5 bases and J by 4 bases, 4 bases remained unmatched. The CDR3 nucleotides read TGTGCCAGCAGCCGGGACAGTTCCTATGGCTACACCTTC. Amino acid sequence: CASSRDSSYGYTF.

The chain is built from TRBV6-5 and TRBJ2-1; D is unresolved. Germline V gives CDR1 MNHEY, CDR2 SVGAGI. V lost 4 bases, J lost 5 bases, and 9 bases lay in between. The CDR3 sequence is 13 residues long. The DNA for the CDR3 is TGTGCCAGCAGTTCTCCTAACGACAATGAGCAGTTCTTC. This sequence encodes CASSSPNDNEQFF.

Turning to this clone: A read error may produce the germline difference seen at one junction end. The rearrangement joins TRBV5-1 to TRBJ2-5; D remains unclear. This CDR3 has 13 residues. CDR1 SGHRS and CDR2 YFSETQ come from the germline V gene. Here the CDR3 DNA reads TGCGCCAGCGGCTTGGCCATTAGGGAGACCCAGTACTTC. Its protein is CASGLAIRETQYF.

V gene TRBV30 combines with J gene TRBJ1-3, with D perhaps matching TRBD1 (6 bases). CDR1 is GTSNPN and CDR2 is SVGIG in the germline V gene (reference sequence). The CDR3 is 15 amino acids. Trimming left V 3 bases short and J 3 bases short, with 15 bases between. The CDR3 loop is CAWSASGGFGNTIYF. As DNA, the CDR3 is TGTGCCTGGAGCGCGTCTGGGGGCTTTGGAAACACCATATATTTT.

CDR3 sequence: CASSVSDRGEAFF. The CDR3 nucleotides read TGTGCCAGCAGCGTAAGCGACAGGGGTGAAGCTTTCTTT. The chain uses TRBV9 and TRBJ1-1, with TRBD1 matching 8 bases. The CDR3 has 13 amino acids. J lost 7 bases, V lost 1 base, and 3 bases had no gene match. Germline V gene lookup returns CDR1 SGDLS and CDR2 YYNGEE.